One TCR beta chain is described in this entry. There is no known antigen for this receptor. No much larger clone is present one base from it, and per-base qualities are unavailable. TCR beta CDR3 regions were amplified from RNA transcripts. The first round of RT-PCR for the TCR CDR3 was performed with the HTBI primer set and the Qiagen OneStep RT-PCR kit. Libraries were constructed in a second round of multiplex PCR, after which size selection and purification were performed. Sequencing of the libraries was done on an Illumina HiSeq2000 using paired-end 100 bp reads. The study's own analysis went as follows. SOAPnuke was used to process the raw data, removing reads that contained adapters or uncalled bases, had a mean Phred below 15, or lacked an exact match to the constant primer or identifier. High-quality paired reads were merged using COPE v1.2.5, and each unique nucleotide sequence was defined as a clonotype. MiTCR v1.1 was used to align the clonotypes against IMGT TRBV, TRBD and TRBJ reference segments. Only V-J combinations with frequency above 0.0001, covering about 99% of repertoires, were analysed. A TCS score was defined as the ratio between F50 (clonal expansion) and ExV (chaos), using BLOSUM62-based TCRdist between CDR3 peptides within each V-J. Welch's t-statistics and random forest reduced several hundred V-J features to 13, which were used in a naive Bayes classifier (R e1071). TCRdb itself trimmed the public reads at Q25 with fastp, ran MiXCR and retained productive beta chains. Each entry merges the rows of one CDR3 protein and shows their most common DNA and genes. These V and J calls originate from TCRdb's pipeline instead of the authors' own analysis. For this sample the table gives 530,000 or so distinct CDR3 sequences, of which around a quarter were detected only once. The top ten constitute 10% to 12% of the sample.

In the ophthalmopathy patients, disease was moderately to severely active, with a Clinical Activity Score of 3 or more, a NOSPECS grade of 4 or more, and a duration of less than 3 months. Any patient with an uncontrolled infection, another autoimmune disease, pregnancy or lactation was excluded. Clinical symptoms, serum thyroxine and TRAb, thyroid ultrasound, and orbital computed tomography formed the basis for the diagnoses. PBMCs were separated from around 9.1 ml of fresh peripheral blood using Ficoll-Paque density gradient centrifugation. Total RNA was extracted with Trizol reagent, and quality was checked on an Agilent 2100 Bioanalyzer. This entry comes from a study of T cells in Graves' hyperthyroidism and ophthalmopathy (dated by TCRdb to between 2018 and 2021). About the study as a whole: Peripheral blood was collected at initial diagnosis, before any treatment. In several Graves' hyperthyroidism patients, the study also compared T-cell repertoires from thyroid tissue with T-cell repertoires from blood. A discovery cohort of 95 to 100 patients, fewer than 50 with Graves' ophthalmopathy and 55 to 60 with stable Graves' hyperthyroidism, was used to find distinguishing TCR V-J signatures. Once sampling was done, hyperthyroidism patients were given methimazole at a starting dose of 30 mg daily, whereas ophthalmopathy patients were given high-dose intravenous methylprednisolone. The 90 to 100 discovery patients were randomly divided into training and test sets at a 7:3 ratio. TCR Vbeta CDR3 sequencing of some 140 peripheral blood samples (approximately 44 ophthalmopathy, 75 to 85 hyperthyroidism and about 17 progressor patients) is reported in the paper. An independent validation cohort of about 20 hyperthyroidism patients and approximately 16 patients who later progressed to ophthalmopathy tested prospective prediction of ophthalmopathy.

The CDR3, from cysteine to phenylalanine, totals 14 residues. The entry retains the CDR3 DNA only, 42 bases that are in frame from base 1. Based on the germline V gene, the CDR1 and CDR2 sequences are SNHLY and FYNNEI. V is shortened by 6 bases, J by 2 bases, and the region joining them spans 13 bases. The paper's findings and limits, for the study overall: In validation, progression to ophthalmopathy was predicted by the model with more than 65% sensitivity and 72% to 85% specificity, a median of roughly six months before onset. No statistical method was used to set the sample size in advance, and investigators knew the group allocation. Blood samples also contained most of the expanded thyroid clonotypes (frequency above 0.001), which suggests that blood repertoires may reflect thyroid immune responses. In cross-validation, a model built on a 13 V-J signature told ophthalmopathy apart from stable hyperthyroidism with approximately 90% sensitivity and roughly 81% specificity, and in testing the same model reached 80%/75%.

The source material was blood. The sequence came from a woman in her 30s with Graves' ophthalmopathy. The chain joins TRBV2 to TRBJ2-5; a tentative D match to TRBD1 spans 5 bases. The nucleotide sequence is TGTGCCAGCAGAAGACAGAGAGTACAAGAGACCCAGTACTTC. This is translated as CASRRQRVQETQYF.